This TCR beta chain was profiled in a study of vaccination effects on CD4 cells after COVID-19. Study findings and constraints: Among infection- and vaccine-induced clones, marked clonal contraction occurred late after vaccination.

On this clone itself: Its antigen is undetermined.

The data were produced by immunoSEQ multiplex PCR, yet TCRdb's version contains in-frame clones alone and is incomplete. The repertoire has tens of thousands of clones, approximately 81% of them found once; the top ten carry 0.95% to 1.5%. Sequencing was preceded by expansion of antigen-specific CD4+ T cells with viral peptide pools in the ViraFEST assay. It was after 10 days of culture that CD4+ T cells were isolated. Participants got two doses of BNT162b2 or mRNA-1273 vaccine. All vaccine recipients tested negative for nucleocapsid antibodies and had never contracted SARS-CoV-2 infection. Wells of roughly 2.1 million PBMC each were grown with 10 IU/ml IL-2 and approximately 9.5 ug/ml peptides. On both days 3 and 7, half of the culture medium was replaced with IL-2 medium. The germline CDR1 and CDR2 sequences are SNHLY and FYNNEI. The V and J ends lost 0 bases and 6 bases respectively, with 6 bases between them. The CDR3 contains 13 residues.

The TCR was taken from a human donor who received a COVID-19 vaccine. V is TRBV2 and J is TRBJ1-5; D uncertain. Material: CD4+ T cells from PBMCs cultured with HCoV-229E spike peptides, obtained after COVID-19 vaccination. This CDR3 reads CASSEARIQPQHF. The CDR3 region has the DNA TGTGCCAGCAGTGAAGCGCGGATTCAGCCCCAGCATTTT.